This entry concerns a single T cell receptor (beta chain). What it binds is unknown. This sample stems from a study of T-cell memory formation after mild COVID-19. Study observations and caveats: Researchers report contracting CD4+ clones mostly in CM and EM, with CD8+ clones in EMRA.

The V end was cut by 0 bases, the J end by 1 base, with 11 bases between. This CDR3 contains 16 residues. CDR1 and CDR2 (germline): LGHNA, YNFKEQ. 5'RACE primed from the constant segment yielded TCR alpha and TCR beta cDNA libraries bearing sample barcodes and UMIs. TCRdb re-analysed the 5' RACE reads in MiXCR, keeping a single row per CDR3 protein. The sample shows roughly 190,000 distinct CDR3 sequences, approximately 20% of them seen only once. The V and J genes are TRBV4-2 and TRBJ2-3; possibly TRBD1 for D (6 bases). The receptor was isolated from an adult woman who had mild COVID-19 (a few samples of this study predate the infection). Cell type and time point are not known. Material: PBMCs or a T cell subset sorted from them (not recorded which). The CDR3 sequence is CASSQDGAGGTDTQYF. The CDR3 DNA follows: TGTGCCAGCAGCCAAGATGGGGCAGGGGGCACAGATACGCAGTATTTT.